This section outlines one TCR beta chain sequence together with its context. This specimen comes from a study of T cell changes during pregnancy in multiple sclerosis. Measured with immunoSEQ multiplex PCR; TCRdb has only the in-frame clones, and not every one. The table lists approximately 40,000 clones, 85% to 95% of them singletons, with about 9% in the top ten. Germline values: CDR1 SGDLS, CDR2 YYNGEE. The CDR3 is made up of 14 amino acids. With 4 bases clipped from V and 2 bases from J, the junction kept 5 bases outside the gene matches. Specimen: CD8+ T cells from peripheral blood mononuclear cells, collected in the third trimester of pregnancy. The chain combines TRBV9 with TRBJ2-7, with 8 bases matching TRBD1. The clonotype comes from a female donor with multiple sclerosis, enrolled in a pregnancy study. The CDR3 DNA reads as TGTGCCAGCAGCTCAGGGGGCGATACCTACGAGCAGTACTTC. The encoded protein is CASSSGGDTYEQYF.